This T cell receptor (beta chain) was sequenced for a study of shared clonotypes between healthy human individuals. The V segment lost 1 base and the J segment 2 bases; nucleotides outside the gene matches: 5. Per germline, CDR1 SGDLS and CDR2 YYNGEE. The CDR3 runs 15 residues. Sequencing was performed with immunoSEQ multiplex PCR; in TCRdb, only in-frame clones are kept and a portion is missing. Among 190,000 or so clones listed, 66% were seen once. Sequenced input: memory CD4+ T cells sorted from blood. Subset denoted: CD45RA-negative fraction. The TCR sequence derives from a man younger than 45 in good health. J is TRBJ2-5 and V is TRBV9; 7 bases map to TRBD2. CDR3 in amino acids: CASSVIAGPQETQYF. CDR3 coding DNA: TGTGCCAGCAGCGTAATAGCGGGCCCACAAGAGACCCAGTACTTC.